This TCR beta chain was identified in a study of glioma-infiltrating T cells after dendritic cell vaccination. Study-level results: Complete blood and tumor specimen sets were limited to few patients. Higher TCR clonality did not directly relate to longer survival.

Time point here: after dendritic cell vaccination, including at tumor progression/relapse. Only patients with spare fresh-frozen tumor and over two years of follow-up were included. As for this clone: Its target is unknown.

The method was immunoSEQ multiplex PCR; TCRdb's version includes in-frame clones alone and lacks a portion of them. The repertoire has tens of thousands of clones, over 75% of them found once; the top ten carry around 2%. Sequencing was performed on blood, taken after dendritic cell vaccination. The TCR originated in a human donor with glioblastoma.

CDR3 in amino acids: CASSLWTSGDNEQFF. The DNA for the CDR3 is TGCGCCAGCAGCCTATGGACTAGCGGGGACAATGAGCAGTTCTTC. The V call is TRBV5-1, the J call TRBJ2-1; 12 bases agree with TRBD2. This CDR3 is built from 15 residues. V dropped 4 bases and J dropped 5; count of bases not matched to a gene: 4. Per germline, CDR1 SGHRS and CDR2 YFSETQ. The complete variable domain, with remaining parts taken from reference TRBV5-1 and TRBJ2-1, reads KAGVTQTPRYLIKTRGQQVTLSCSPISGHRSVSWYQQTPGQGLQFLFEYFSETQRNKGNFPGRFSGRQFSNSRSEMNVSTLELGDSALYLCASSLWTSGDNEQFFGPGTRLTVL.